The next 32 T cell receptor beta chains were all read from a single sample in a study of TIL therapy for anti-PD-1-resistant metastatic lung cancer. Time point meaning: pre-treatment sample, taken before nivolumab and TIL therapy. This was the immunoSEQ v3 assay. The protocol was immunoSEQ multiplex PCR, while the TCRdb copy is restricted to in-frame clones and leaves out a portion. This sample has about 21,000 clones; 78% occur once, and the top ten carry under 9.5%. The sequences come from blood, collected at baseline. The receptors shown here come from a person between 25 and 80 years old with non-small cell lung cancer.

The chain is built from TRBV2 and TRBJ2-1; D might be TRBD1 (5 bases). This CDR3 comprises 15 residues. Germline V gene sequence: CDR1 SNHLY, CDR2 FYNNEI. V gave up 6 bases and J gave up 3 bases, with 15 bases separating them. This CDR3 reads CASRGTLDSYNEQFF. DNA for the CDR3: TGTGCCAGCAGAGGAACACTCGACAGCTACAATGAGCAGTTCTTC.

This clone has a handful of counts. V is TRBV7-9 and J is TRBJ2-1; TRBD2 agrees at 7 bases. The trim removed 2 bases at V and 6 bases at J, leaving 13 bases unmatched. Looked up from germline, CDR1 is SEHNR and CDR2 is FQNEAQ (reference sequence). The CDR3 has 17 amino acids. CDR3 DNA sequence: TGTGCCAGCAGCTTATATATTGGCGGGAGTTTTACCAATGAGCAGTTCTTC. Encoded protein: CASSLYIGGSFTNEQFF. The full variable domain, its missing parts supplied by reference TRBV7-9 and TRBJ2-1, is DTGVSQNPRHKITKRGQNVTFRCDPISEHNRLYWYRQTLGQGPEFLTYFQNEAQLEKSRLLSDRFSAERPKGSFSTLEIQRTEQGDSAMYLCASSLYIGGSFTNEQFFGPGTRLTVL.

In this sample, this clone turned up a few times. The chain employs TRBV7-3 and TRBJ2-2; TRBD2 is a possible D gene (6 bases). The CDR3 is made up of 15 amino acids. Germline V lookup: CDR1 SGHTA, CDR2 FQGTGA. The V end lost 3 bases, the J end lost 5 bases, and 13 bases lay between the germline ends. The CDR3, as DNA: TGTGCCAGCAGCTTTAGCGCGGGATGGACCGGGGAGCTGTTTTTT. Translation gives CASSFSAGWTGELFF.

The genes are TRBV28 and TRBJ2-1, with D possibly TRBD1 on 6 matching bases. This CDR3 spans 18 amino acids. Germline assignment: CDR1 MDHEN and CDR2 SYDVKM. V lost 6 bases and J lost 0, with 21 bases in between. The CDR3 nucleotides are TGTGCCAGCAGGATACAGGGTGGAGGCTTAAGCTCCTACAATGAGCAGTTCTTC. Translation gives CASRIQGGGLSSYNEQFF.

This clone showed up just a few times. This rearrangement joins TRBV9 to TRBJ1-3; D is unclear. The germline gives CDR1 SGDLS, CDR2 YYNGEE. There are 17 residues in the CDR3. Between the trimmed V and J ends, which lost 4 bases and 0 bases, there was a span of 17 bases. In DNA form, the CDR3 reads TGTGCCAGCAGCATATTCGATAGGCCCAGCTCTGGAAACACCATATATTTT. Its protein is CASSIFDRPSSGNTIYF.

This chain links TRBV5-5 with TRBJ2-1, with 8 bases that match TRBD2. V shed 3 bases, J shed 3 bases, and the junction held 11 bases outside the gene matches. The CDR3 length is 17 residues. The germline V gene encodes CDR1 SGHKS and CDR2 YYEKEE (reference sequence). Here the CDR3 reads CASSSGVASGYYNEQFF. The CDR3 DNA reads as TGTGCCAGCAGCTCCGGCGTGGCTAGCGGGTACTACAATGAGCAGTTCTTC.

V and J are TRBV7-2 and TRBJ2-7, with TRBD1 matching over 12 bases. There are 16 residues in the CDR3. V lost 5 bases and J lost 3; bases outside the gene matches: 8. Per the germline V gene, CDR1 is SGHTA and CDR2 is FQGNSA. In nucleotides, the CDR3 is TGTGCCAGCAGCCACGGGACAGGGGGCGCCTTCTACGAGCAGTACTTC. Translated: CASSHGTGGAFYEQYF.

The V and J genes are TRBV6-1 and TRBJ2-5; 8 bases match TRBD2. The CDR3 runs 15 residues. Trimming removed 4 bases from V and 1 base from J; junction bases left unmatched: 5. Germline V gene lookup returns CDR1 MNHNS and CDR2 SASEGT. The CDR3 is CASSAELAVQETQYF. CDR3 nucleotides: TGTGCCAGCAGTGCCGAACTAGCGGTCCAAGAGACCCAGTACTTC.

This clone appeared a few times. The chain has TRBV11-2 and TRBJ2-5, with 7 bases identical to TRBD1. Trimming at V came to 1 base and at J to 9 bases, leaving 5 bases not matched to a gene. Germline V gene lookup returns CDR1 SGHAT and CDR2 FQNNGV. The length of the CDR3 is 13 residues. The chain's CDR3 is CASSLGQGFSQYF. The CDR3, as DNA: TGTGCCAGCAGCTTAGGACAGGGTTTTTCCCAGTACTTC.

For this clone: Germline is not matched at one junction end, which may reflect a read error. The V call is TRBV4-1, the J call TRBJ2-3; no definite D call. From germline, CDR1 is MGHRA and CDR2 YSYEKL. The length of the CDR3 is 14 residues. The CDR3 reads CASSQGMGIDTQYF. The DNA of the CDR3 is TGCGCCAGCAGTCAAGGAATGGGGATAGATACGCAGTATTTT.

Turning to this clone: Sequence at one end of the junction differs from germline and may be a read error. This chain uses TRBV7-7 with TRBJ2-1; 10 bases are shared with TRBD2. CDR1 is SSHAT and CDR2 is FNYEAQ in the germline V gene (reference sequence). This CDR3 is 15 amino acids long. CDR3 nucleotide sequence: TGTGCTAGCAGCTTTAGCGGGGGGTCGAACAATGAGCAGTTCTTC. It specifies CASSFSGGSNNEQFF. Together with reference TRBV7-7 and TRBJ2-1, the CDR3 gives the full variable domain: GAGVSQSPRYKVTKRGQDVTLRCDPISSHATLYWYQQALGQGPEFLTYFNYEAQPDKSGLPSDRFSAERPEGSISTLTIQRTEQRDSAMYRCASSFSGGSNNEQFFGPGTRLTVL.

This chain joins TRBV11-3 and TRBJ2-1; D is unclear. Germline values: CDR1 SGHNT, CDR2 YENEEA. CDR3 length: 11 amino acids. V lost 3 bases to trimming and J lost 5 bases, with 2 bases between them. The CDR3 sequence: CASSLDNEQFF. The CDR3 DNA sequence: TGTGCCAGCAGCTTGGACAATGAGCAGTTCTTC.

This clone is judged medium-sized. The chain employs TRBV21-1 and TRBJ1-2. TRBV21-1 is given as a pseudogene. This CDR3 is 14 amino acids long. This chain's CDR3 is CASSKSVSGYGYTF. The CDR3 region has the DNA TGTGCCAGCAGCAAAAGCGTGTCGGGCTATGGCTACACCTTC.

The CDR3 loop reads CASSYTSSYEQYF. DNA of the CDR3: TGTGCCAGCAGCTACACGAGCTCCTACGAGCAGTACTTC. The rearrangement links TRBV7-2 to TRBJ2-7, with D hard to call. Trimming cost V 4 bases and J 0 bases, with 7 bases left between them. The CDR3 covers 13 residues. Germline CDR1 SGHTA, CDR2 FQGNSA.

The rearrangement links TRBV4-3 to TRBJ1-4; D remains ambiguous. This CDR3 is 17 amino acids long. V was clipped by 0 bases and J by 4 bases, with 15 bases between them. Germline values: CDR1 LGHNA, CDR2 YSLEER. CDR3 nucleotides: TGCGCCAGCAGCCAAGATATGAGGACCCTGTTTAATGAAAAACTGTTTTTT. Translating it yields CASSQDMRTLFNEKLFF.

CDR3 DNA sequence: TGTGCCAGCAGCCCAGGCAGGGGGTCCACTGAAGCTTTCTTT. Protein: CASSPGRGSTEAFF. This chain uses TRBV7-2 with TRBJ1-1; 7 bases are a match to TRBD1. Looked up from germline, CDR1 is SGHTA and CDR2 is FQGNSA. V was clipped by 5 bases and J by 4 bases; unmatched bases: 7. The CDR3 loop spans 14 amino acids.

This chain links TRBV18 with TRBJ1-2; 10 positions match TRBD1. The J segment lost 8 bases and the V segment lost 3 bases, leaving 3 bases of the junction unmatched. There are 13 residues in the CDR3. CDR1 is KGHSH, CDR2 LQKENI, per germline. The CDR3 loop reads CASSPGTGEGYTF. The CDR3 DNA reads TGTGCCAGCTCACCCGGGACAGGGGAAGGCTACACCTTC. Full variable domain (outside the CDR3, taken from reference TRBV18 and TRBJ1-2): NAGVMQNPRHLVRRRGQEARLRCSPMKGHSHVYWYRQLPEEGLKFMVYLQKENIIDESGMPKERFSAEFPKEGPSILRIQQVVRGDSAAYFCASSPGTGEGYTFGSGTRLTVV.

The chain links TRBV9 to TRBJ2-5; D may be TRBD1 (6 bases). The last part of the DNA fits TRBJ2-7 better; the J call may be wrong. Looked up from germline, CDR1 is SGDLS and CDR2 is YYNGEE. This CDR3 is built from 15 residues. The CDR3 spells CASSVEQGRSYEQYF. The DNA of the CDR3 is TGTGCCAGCAGCGTAGAACAGGGTAGGTCCTACGAGCAGTACTTC.

The J gene is TRBJ1-1, the V gene TRBV7-8, with 8 nucleotides matching TRBD1. CDR3 length equals 14 residues. The germline CDR1 and CDR2 sequences are SGHVS and FQNEAQ. V was clipped by 4 bases and J by 5 bases; unmatched bases: 6. CDR3 in DNA: TGTGCCAGCAGCTCCCGACAGGGGTTGACTGAAGCTTTCTTT. Amino acids: CASSSRQGLTEAFF.

This clone has only a few counts. The gene calls are TRBV6-1 and TRBJ2-2; no clear D gene. Between the trimmed V and J ends, which lost 3 bases and 0 bases, there was a span of 8 bases. This CDR3 region has 15 residues. CDR1 is MNHNS, CDR2 SASEGT, per germline. Here the CDR3 reads CASSEYITNTGELFF. The CDR3 DNA sequence: TGTGCCAGCAGTGAGTACATAACGAACACCGGGGAGCTGTTTTTT.

This chain connects TRBV6-5 to TRBJ1-2; TRBD1 matches at 7 bases. CDR1 and CDR2 (germline): MNHEY, SVGAGI. The CDR3 has 15 residues. J gave up 5 bases and V 5 bases, and 11 bases lay outside the gene matches. CDR3 DNA sequence: TGTGCCAGCAGTCTGACAGGGAAGATTCTTTATGGCTACACCTTC. Its protein is CASSLTGKILYGYTF.

This clone came up once. The J gene is TRBJ2-7, the V gene TRBV6-6; D gene uncertain. Trimming removed 6 bases at V and 1 base at J, with 7 bases between. The length of the CDR3 is 12 residues. Germline CDR1 MNHNY, CDR2 SVGAGI (reference sequence). The CDR3 sequence is CASSPQSYEQYF. The DNA of the CDR3 is TGTGCCAGCAGCCCTCAATCCTACGAGCAGTACTTC.

The chain couples TRBV7-6 to TRBJ2-1, with D perhaps TRBD1 or TRBD2 (5 bases each). V shed 0 bases and J shed 0 bases, with 18 bases lying between them. Germline CDR1 is SGHVS and CDR2 is FNYEAQ. The CDR3 has 19 amino acids. The CDR3 coding sequence is TGTGCCAGCAGCTTAGCCGGGGCCTACTTTGGAAGCTCCTACAATGAGCAGTTCTTC. It translates to CASSLAGAYFGSSYNEQFF. Full variable domain (outside the CDR3, taken from reference TRBV7-6 and TRBJ2-1): GAGVSQSPRYKVTKRGQDVALRCDPISGHVSLYWYRQALGQGPEFLTYFNYEAQQDKSGLPNDRFSAERPEGSISTLTIQRTEQRDSAMYRCASSLAGAYFGSSYNEQFFGPGTRLTVL.

The chain carries TRBV6-5 and TRBJ1-1, with 7 bases that match TRBD1. Trimming at V came to 6 bases and at J to 4 bases, leaving 8 bases not matched to a gene. The CDR3 has 14 amino acids. The germline CDR1 and CDR2 sequences are MNHEY and SVGAGI. CDR3 sequence (DNA): TGTGCCAGCAGCGAGGGGACAGCGGGCACTGAAGCTTTCTTT. Amino acids: CASSEGTAGTEAFF.

The rearrangement joins TRBV6-1 to TRBJ2-3; D possibly matches TRBD1 or TRBD2 (6 bases each). Trimming removed 1 base from V and 5 bases from J, with 16 bases in between. CDR1 and CDR2 from the germline V gene are MNHNS and SASEGT. The CDR3 sequence is 16 residues long. CDR3: CASSEVGGLGGDTQYF. The CDR3 DNA is TGTGCCAGCAGTGAAGTAGGGGGGCTTGGTGGAGATACGCAGTATTTT.

The CDR3 DNA is TGTGCCAGTAGTGGATTGACAGGGACGGGCACCGGGGAGCTGTTTTTT. Its translation: CASSGLTGTGTGELFF. The chain recombines TRBV19 with TRBJ2-2; 7 bases align to TRBD1. The germline V gene has CDR1 LNHDA and CDR2 SQIVND (reference sequence). The V gene end was trimmed by 5 bases and the J gene end by 4 bases; junction bases not matched to a gene: 10. CDR3 length: 16 amino acids.

This chain joins TRBV7-9 and TRBJ1-2; 7 positions agree with TRBD1. The trim removed 0 bases at V and 4 bases at J, leaving 5 bases unmatched. The CDR3 length is 15 residues. Germline V CDR1 and CDR2: SEHNR, FQNEAQ (reference sequence). The CDR3 loop is CASSLAWTGSYGYTF. The CDR3 region has the DNA TGTGCCAGCAGCTTAGCCTGGACAGGTAGCTATGGCTACACCTTC. The full variable domain, in which reference TRBV7-9 and TRBJ1-2 provide the parts outside the CDR3, is DTGVSQNPRHKITKRGQNVTFRCDPISEHNRLYWYRQTLGQGPEFLTYFQNEAQLEKSRLLSDRFSAERPKGSFSTLEIQRTEQGDSAMYLCASSLAWTGSYGYTFGSGTRLTVV.

The V gene is TRBV7-9, the J gene TRBJ1-4; 8 positions match TRBD1. Germline values: CDR1 SEHNR, CDR2 FQNEAQ (reference sequence). Trimming removed 2 bases from V and 8 bases from J; junction bases left unmatched: 7. The CDR3 spans 15 residues. CDR3 nucleotides: TGTGCCAGCAGCTTACAGAGGGGGACAGGAGAAAAACTGTTTTTT. Translated, it gives CASSLQRGTGEKLFF.

The V and J genes are TRBV12-5 and TRBJ2-2; 9 bases line up with TRBD2. The CDR3 loop spans 15 amino acids. CDR1 is LGHNT, CDR2 FRNRAP, per germline. With V trimmed by 3 bases and J by 8 bases, 7 bases remained unmatched. CDR3: CASGFRAGGPGELFF. The CDR3 DNA reads TGTGCTAGTGGTTTCAGGGCGGGAGGGCCAGGGGAGCTGTTTTTT.

The V call is TRBV16, the J call TRBJ1-1; no clear D. Trimming stripped 4 bases from V and 1 base from J, with 10 bases between. The CDR3 extends over 14 amino acids. Germline CDR1 reads KGHSY; CDR2 reads FQNENV. The chain's CDR3 is CASSLKPGNTEAFF. The CDR3 DNA sequence: TGTGCCAGCAGCCTCAAGCCGGGGAACACTGAAGCTTTCTTT. Drawing the rest from reference TRBV16 and TRBJ1-1, the complete variable domain is GEEVAQTPKHLVRGEGQKAKLYCAPIKGHSYVFWYQQVLKNEFKFLISFQNENVFDETGMPKERFSAKCLPNSPCSLEIQATKLEDSAVYFCASSLKPGNTEAFFGQGTRLTVV.

This chain joins TRBV6-5 and TRBJ2-3, with 8 bases lining up with TRBD2. There are 15 residues in the CDR3. Germline V CDR1 and CDR2: MNHEY, SVGAGI. Trimming removed 5 bases from V and 1 base from J; junction bases left unmatched: 5. This CDR3 is CASSPETSGTDTQYF. The CDR3, as DNA: TGTGCCAGCAGTCCAGAGACTAGCGGCACAGATACGCAGTATTTT.

This chain uses TRBV19 with TRBJ2-7; D possibly corresponds to TRBD2 (5 bases). Trimming cost V 7 bases and J 2 bases, with 12 bases left between them. CDR3 length: 13 amino acids. Germline V CDR1 and CDR2: LNHDA, SQIVND (reference sequence). As DNA, the CDR3 is TGTGCCAGTAAGGAGGACGGTGCCTACGAGCAGTACTTC. Translated, it gives CASKEDGAYEQYF. The complete variable domain, with remaining parts taken from reference TRBV19 and TRBJ2-7, reads DGGITQSPKYLFRKEGQNVTLSCEQNLNHDAMYWYRQDPGQGLRLIYYSQIVNDFQKGDIAEGYSVSREKKESFPLTVTSAQKNPTAFYLCASKEDGAYEQYFGPGTRLTVT.